This entry features one T cell receptor (beta chain) sequence. Here immunoSEQ multiplex PCR was the method, and the copy in TCRdb shows in-frame clones only, minus some. The sample has about 80,000 clones, around 94% seen once. This entry comes from a study of OX40 agonist ivuxolimab in advanced cancers. Study details: Partial responses were observed in three patients, of whom one had hepatocellular carcinoma and two had cutaneous melanoma.

This CDR3 has 15 residues. CDR1 is SGHTA, CDR2 FQGTGA, per germline. The V gene end was trimmed by 5 bases and the J gene end by 2 bases; junction bases not matched to a gene: 7. The chain uses TRBV7-3 and TRBJ2-3, with 7 bases aligning to TRBD2. The origin of this receptor is an adult with an advanced solid tumor such as melanoma, head and neck, liver or kidney cancer. The sequencing used CD4+ or CD8+ T cells sorted from blood, collected in a trial of the OX40 agonist ivuxolimab. CDR3 bases: TGTGCCAGCAGCCGGGCGGGAGAGACCACAGATACGCAGTATTTT. Its protein product is CASSRAGETTDTQYF.